Below, 29 T cell receptor beta chains from the same sample are listed, as sequenced in a study of cytomegalovirus exposure and HLA in healthy donors. 13 Jbeta primers and 60 Vbeta primers were used for the PCR. Here immunoSEQ multiplex PCR was the method, and the copy in TCRdb shows in-frame clones only, minus some. Of 150,000 to 200,000 clones listed, roughly 78% were seen once; the top ten hold less than 15%. Sequenced material: PBMCs. These receptor sequences come from a woman between 50 and 59 years old in good health and CMV-seropositive.

There are a few counts of this clone. Germline is not matched at one junction end, which may reflect a read error. The rearrangement uses TRBV7-9 and TRBJ1-2; perhaps TRBD1 as D (6 bases). CDR1 and CDR2 from the germline V gene are SEHNR and FQNEAQ (reference sequence). The CDR3 sequence is 9 residues long. CDR3 residues: CASSLEGDF. CDR3 bases: TGTGCCAGCAGCTTAGAGGGGGACTTC.

The chain links TRBV28 to TRBJ1-2, with 8 bases matching TRBD1. The CDR3 sequence is 14 residues long. With 4 bases clipped from V and 8 bases from J, the junction kept 9 bases outside the gene matches. Germline CDR1 and CDR2: MDHEN and SYDVKM. Here the CDR3 reads CASSSPGTGWGYTF. The CDR3 nucleotides read TGTGCCAGCAGTTCCCCCGGGACAGGTTGGGGCTACACCTTC.

The chain couples TRBV9 to TRBJ1-1; D remains ambiguous. CDR3 size: 14 residues. V lost 0 bases and J 1 base, leaving 7 bases between the germline ends. Germline V gives CDR1 SGDLS, CDR2 YYNGEE. This CDR3 is CASSVDGGNTEAFF. The CDR3 DNA is TGTGCCAGCAGCGTAGACGGCGGGAACACTGAAGCTTTCTTT.

The V and J genes are TRBV5-1 and TRBJ2-5; TRBD1 matches at 12 bases. Germline values: CDR1 SGHRS, CDR2 YFSETQ. CDR3 length equals 16 residues. Trimming cost V 2 bases and J 6 bases; bases outside gene matches: 8. The CDR3 nucleotides are TGCGCCAGCAGCTTATCCGGGACAGGGGGCGCGAAGACCCAGTACTTC. Amino acids: CASSLSGTGGAKTQYF. The full variable domain, rest sourced from reference TRBV5-1 and TRBJ2-5, is KAGVTQTPRYLIKTRGQQVTLSCSPISGHRSVSWYQQTPGQGLQFLFEYFSETQRNKGNFPGRFSGRQFSNSRSEMNVSTLELGDSALYLCASSLSGTGGAKTQYFGPGTRLLVL.

V gene TRBV12-5 combines with J gene TRBJ2-2; 8 bases are a match to TRBD1. Germline assignment: CDR1 LGHNT and CDR2 FRNRAP. V lost 7 bases, J lost 1 base, and 11 bases stayed unmatched. The CDR3 contains 17 residues. The CDR3 nucleotides read TGTGCTAGTGTCCACGACTCCGGGACAGGGAACACCGGGGAGCTGTTTTTT. This translates into CASVHDSGTGNTGELFF.

The gene calls are TRBV29-1 and TRBJ2-3; no definite D call. CDR1 is SQVTM and CDR2 is ANQGSEA in the germline V gene. The CDR3 runs to 10 residues. Trimming left V 6 bases short and J 4 bases short, with 5 bases between. CDR3 in amino acids: CSVSADTQYF. DNA for the CDR3: TGCAGCGTCTCAGCAGATACGCAGTATTTT.

The chain has TRBV30 and TRBJ1-6; the match to TRBD1 covers 10 bases. This CDR3 has 15 residues. Looked up from germline, CDR1 is GTSNPN and CDR2 is SVGIG (reference sequence). The V segment lost 2 bases and the J segment 7 bases; nucleotides outside the gene matches: 5. CDR3 sequence (DNA): TGTGCCTGGAGTAGGGACAGGGGAGGAAATTCACCCCTCCACTTT. Protein product: CAWSRDRGGNSPLHF.

J is TRBJ1-2 and V is TRBV5-1, with D possibly matching TRBD1 (6 bases). CDR3 length equals 16 residues. Germline lookup yields CDR1 SGHRS and CDR2 YFSETQ. Trimming pared 4 bases from V and 5 bases from J, leaving 21 bases between. CDR3 bases: TGCGCCAGCAGCCAGGGGACAACCTCTTTGACTTATGGCTACACCTTC. Translation: CASSQGTTSLTYGYTF.

The V gene is TRBV4-2, the J gene TRBJ1-2; 8 bases are shared with TRBD1. The ends lost 4 bases at V and 8 bases at J; junction bases unmatched: 9. Looked up from germline, CDR1 is LGHNA and CDR2 is YNFKEQ. The CDR3 totals 14 residues. The CDR3 here is CASSPGQEGGGYTF. CDR3 DNA: TGTGCCAGCAGCCCGGGACAGGAGGGTGGCGGCTACACCTTC.

This rearrangement joins TRBV2 to TRBJ2-5, with 11 bases fitting TRBD2. CDR3 size: 16 residues. Germline-derived CDR1 and CDR2 are SNHLY and FYNNEI. The V gene end was trimmed by 6 bases and the J gene end by 5 bases; junction bases not matched to a gene: 11. The CDR3 sequence: CASSRSLAGGGETQYF. CDR3 nucleotides: TGTGCCAGCAGCCGATCGCTAGCGGGGGGCGGGGAGACCCAGTACTTC.

This clone was seen a single time. V is TRBV5-1 and J is TRBJ1-6, with D perhaps TRBD1 (5 bases). Germline loops: CDR1 SGHRS, CDR2 YFSETQ. The CDR3 is 20 residues long. Trimming took 3 bases from V and 8 from J, leaving 30 bases between them. CDR3 in amino acids: CASSSTRQITPAASDSPLHF. CDR3 coding DNA: TGCGCCAGCAGCTCGACCCGACAGATTACCCCCGCAGCGTCGGATTCACCCCTCCACTTT. Based on the CDR3 plus reference TRBV5-1 and TRBJ1-6, the full variable domain is KAGVTQTPRYLIKTRGQQVTLSCSPISGHRSVSWYQQTPGQGLQFLFEYFSETQRNKGNFPGRFSGRQFSNSRSEMNVSTLELGDSALYLCASSSTRQITPAASDSPLHFGNGTRLTVT.

In DNA form, the CDR3 reads TGTGCCAGTACCTCTCCTCGGGGCTACACCTTC. Its protein product is CASTSPRGYTF. The chain recombines TRBV19 with TRBJ1-2; D is uncertain. The CDR3 length is 11 residues. CDR1 LNHDA and CDR2 SQIVND come from the germline V gene (reference sequence). Trimming pared 7 bases from V and 8 bases from J, leaving 11 bases between.

This chain links TRBV5-4 with TRBJ1-2; D uncertain. The germline gives CDR1 SGHNT, CDR2 YYREEE (reference sequence). Trimming took 0 bases from V and 3 from J, leaving 6 bases between them. CDR3 length equals 13 residues. The CDR3 sequence: CASSLDSYYGYTF. For the CDR3, the DNA is TGTGCCAGCAGCTTGGACAGTTACTATGGCTACACCTTC.

The chain couples TRBV15 to TRBJ1-6, with TRBD1 matching over 7 bases. CDR3 length: 13 amino acids. Per germline, CDR1 LNHNV and CDR2 YYDKDF (reference sequence). Trimming at V came to 3 bases and at J to 10 bases, leaving 3 bases not matched to a gene. CDR3 bases: TGTGCCACCAGCAGGACAGGGCAATCACCCCTCCACTTT. Translating gives CATSRTGQSPLHF. The complete variable domain, with remaining parts taken from reference TRBV15 and TRBJ1-6, reads DAMVIQNPRYQVTQFGKPVTLSCSQTLNHNVMYWYQQKSSQAPKLLFHYYDKDFNNEADTPDNFQSRRPNTSFCFLDIRSPGLGDTAMYLCATSRTGQSPLHFGNGTRLTVT.

The chain uses TRBV18 and TRBJ1-3, with 7 bases that match TRBD1. Per the germline V gene, CDR1 is KGHSH and CDR2 is LQKENI. The J segment lost 1 base and the V segment lost 2 bases, leaving 8 bases of the junction unmatched. This CDR3 is 17 amino acids long. CDR3 loop: CASSPYQPGGSGNTIYF. CDR3 in DNA: TGTGCCAGCTCACCATATCAACCAGGGGGTTCTGGAAACACCATATATTTT.

J is TRBJ1-2 and V is TRBV6-5; D not resolved. The CDR3 is made up of 15 amino acids. Germline CDR1 MNHEY, CDR2 SVGAGI. Trimming shortened V by 0 bases and J by 0 bases, and 8 bases separated the two germline ends. The CDR3 nucleotides read TGTGCCAGCAGTTACTCGGGCGAATCTAACTATGGCTACACCTTC. It codes for CASSYSGESNYGYTF.

This chain connects TRBV10-3 to TRBJ1-2, with 9 bases lining up with TRBD1. The germline V gene encodes CDR1 ENHRY and CDR2 SYGVKD. The V gene end was trimmed by 10 bases and the J gene end by 6 bases; junction bases not matched to a gene: 9. The CDR3 runs 13 residues. CDR3 residues: CASRSGTGNGYTF. The DNA of the CDR3 is TGTGCCAGCCGATCCGGGACAGGGAATGGCTACACCTTC.

The CDR3 nucleotides are TGTGCCAGTAGGGGAGCTGGGGTGTATGAGCAGTTCTTC. This translates into CASRGAGVYEQFF. The chain links TRBV19 to TRBJ2-1; a possible D gene is TRBD2 (5 bases). Trimming took 6 bases from V and 8 from J, leaving 14 bases between them. CDR3 size: 13 residues. Germline V gives CDR1 LNHDA, CDR2 SQIVND (reference sequence).

J is TRBJ1-6 and V is TRBV7-8, with 12 bases that match TRBD1. The ends lost 5 bases at V and 7 bases at J; junction bases unmatched: 3. The CDR3 has 15 amino acids. CDR1 and CDR2 (germline): SGHVS, FQNEAQ. The CDR3 DNA follows: TGTGCCAGCAGCATGGGACAGGGGGCGAATTCACCCCTCCACTTT. As protein: CASSMGQGANSPLHF.

The chain employs TRBV4-1 and TRBJ2-5, with TRBD2 matching over 9 bases. In germline, CDR1 is MGHRA, CDR2 YSYEKL. The CDR3 is 17 residues long. Trimming at V came to 0 bases and at J to 5 bases, leaving 10 bases not matched to a gene. CDR3 coding DNA: TGCGCCAGCAGCCAAGAGGGAGCGGGGGGCCGAGGGGAGACCCAGTACTTC. Translated: CASSQEGAGGRGETQYF.

Remarks on this clone: This CDR3 is also generated by other DNA sequences in the sample. The CDR3 DNA sequence: TGTGCCACCAGCAGAGATAGGGGCACTGAAGCTTTCTTT. It specifies CATSRDRGTEAFF. V is TRBV15 and J is TRBJ1-1, with D perhaps matching TRBD1 (5 bases). CDR3 length: 13 residues. Looked up from germline, CDR1 is LNHNV and CDR2 is YYDKDF (reference sequence). V lost 0 bases and J lost 4, with 6 bases in between.

This sequence joins TRBV10-3 and TRBJ1-6, with TRBD1 matching over 9 bases. This CDR3 is 15 amino acids long. Trimming at V came to 2 bases and at J to 8 bases, leaving 4 bases not matched to a gene. The germline CDR1 and CDR2 sequences are ENHRY and SYGVKD. CDR3 region: CAISEKRQGDSPLHF. Written as DNA, the CDR3 is TGTGCCATCAGTGAGAAGAGACAGGGGGATTCACCCCTCCACTTT.

The chain carries TRBV30 and TRBJ1-5; 9 nucleotides match TRBD1. CDR3 length: 16 amino acids. V was clipped by 0 bases and J by 9 bases; unmatched bases: 12. Germline V gene data show CDR1 as GTSNPN and CDR2 as SVGIG (reference sequence). DNA of the CDR3: TGTGCCTGGAGTGTACCAAAACAGGGGGCAGAAGGGCCCCAGCATTTT. This translates into CAWSVPKQGAEGPQHF.

The J gene is TRBJ1-5, the V gene TRBV7-9; 8 bases are shared with TRBD1. V was pared by 6 bases and J by 5 bases, with 3 bases of the junction left unmatched. Germline V gene sequence: CDR1 SEHNR, CDR2 FQNEAQ (reference sequence). The CDR3 runs to 13 residues. CDR3 sequence: CASSSGGDQPQHF. CDR3 DNA: TGTGCCAGCAGTTCAGGGGGCGATCAGCCCCAGCATTTT.

The gene calls are TRBV2 and TRBJ2-1; D may be TRBD2 (5 bases). Germline V CDR1 and CDR2: SNHLY, FYNNEI. The CDR3 is made up of 14 amino acids. V was trimmed by 6 bases and J by 0 bases, leaving 9 bases between them. CDR3 amino acids: CASRGASSYNEQFF. The CDR3 nucleotides read TGTGCCAGCAGGGGAGCATCCTCCTACAATGAGCAGTTCTTC.

In its sample, this clone was seen a few times. V usage is TRBV5-6 and J usage is TRBJ1-5; TRBD1 is a possible D gene (6 bases). V gave up 4 bases and J gave up 2 bases, with 13 bases separating them. The CDR3 length is 15 residues. Looked up from germline, CDR1 is SGHDT and CDR2 is YYEEEE. This CDR3 reads CASSPNKGGNQPQHF. In DNA form, the CDR3 reads TGTGCCAGCAGCCCTAACAAGGGGGGCAATCAGCCCCAGCATTTT.

The chain joins TRBV30 to TRBJ1-1; D remains unclear. The CDR3 has 11 residues. Germline V lookup: CDR1 GTSNPN, CDR2 SVGIG (reference sequence). V was trimmed by 5 bases and J by 2 bases, leaving 6 bases between them. The CDR3 loop is CAWVLNTEAFF. As DNA, the CDR3 is TGTGCCTGGGTGTTAAACACTGAAGCTTTCTTT. The variable domain in full, completed from reference TRBV30 and TRBJ1-1, reads SQTIHQWPATLVQPVGSPLSLECTVEGTSNPNLYWYRQAAGRGLQLLFYSVGIGQISSEVPQNLSASRPQDRQFILSSKKLLLSDSGFYLCAWVLNTEAFFGQGTRLTVV.

V is TRBV30 and J is TRBJ1-2, with TRBD1 as a possible D gene (5 bases). The V end lost 0 bases, the J end lost 4 bases, and 9 bases lay between the germline ends. This CDR3 has 13 amino acids. From germline, CDR1 is GTSNPN and CDR2 SVGIG (reference sequence). The CDR3 sequence: CAWSVPGGYGYTF. In DNA form, the CDR3 reads TGTGCCTGGAGTGTACCGGGGGGCTATGGCTACACCTTC.

The chain is built from TRBV5-5 and TRBJ2-1, with 9 bases that match TRBD2. Germline V gives CDR1 SGHKS, CDR2 YYEKEE (reference sequence). This CDR3 comprises 16 residues. V trimming: 4 bases; J trimming: 8 bases; junction bases outside the gene matches: 13. Here the CDR3 reads CASSPRAGGPSHEQFF. In DNA, the CDR3 is TGTGCCAGCAGCCCACGGGCGGGGGGGCCTAGCCATGAGCAGTTCTTC.